Listed here are 28 T cell receptor beta chains from one sample, sequenced in a study of cytomegalovirus exposure and HLA in healthy donors (dated by TCRdb to the late 2010s). To prepare the library, the immunoSEQ multiplex PCR assay was applied. A mixture of 60 forward primers for TCR Vbeta segments and 13 reverse primers for TCR Jbeta segments was used in the multiplex PCR. This is the immuneACCESS table as TCRdb keeps it, with only in-frame sequences that have V and J called. A part of the clones is gone; compared with another copy, unresolved V genes explain less than half, and the rest is unexplained. This sample lists some 180,000 clones; more than 65% were detected once. The ten largest account for 2.5% to 3% of the sample. The source material was PBMCs. Every receptor here comes from a female donor in good health and CMV-seronegative.

The rearrangement links TRBV29-1 to TRBJ2-7; 10 bases are shared with TRBD1. Germline CDR1 reads SQVTM; CDR2 reads ANQGSEA. V lost 3 bases to trimming and J lost 7 bases; unmatched junction nucleotides: 6. The CDR3 has 13 amino acids. CDR3 sequence reads: CSVDGTGAQEQYF. The CDR3 DNA reads TGCAGCGTTGACGGGACAGGGGCGCAGGAGCAGTACTTC.

This clone was observed once. The V and J genes are TRBV9 and TRBJ1-3; no firm D call. Germline loops: CDR1 SGDLS, CDR2 YYNGEE. The V and J ends lost 0 bases and 3 bases respectively, with 7 bases between them. CDR3 length: 14 amino acids. The CDR3 bases are TGTGCCAGCAGCGTAGACAGAATTGGAAACACCATATATTTT. This codes for CASSVDRIGNTIYF.

Here the CDR3 DNA reads TGCGCCAGCAGCCCCGGAACAGGGCCCGGCTACGAGCAGTACTTC. Protein sequence: CASSPGTGPGYEQYF. This rearrangement joins TRBV4-3 to TRBJ2-7; tentatively, D is TRBD1 (6 bases). Trimming took off 4 bases at V and 3 bases at J, with 16 bases between the two ends. Germline values: CDR1 LGHNA, CDR2 YSLEER. The CDR3 runs to 15 residues.

The chain recombines TRBV27 with TRBJ2-3; TRBD2 aligns across 7 bases. Germline loops: CDR1 MNHEY, CDR2 SMNVEV (reference sequence). Trimming at V came to 2 bases and at J to 4 bases, leaving 0 bases not matched to a gene. CDR3 length equals 13 residues. The CDR3 nucleotides read TGTGCCAGCAGTTTACGGGGGGCAGATACGCAGTATTTT. This sequence encodes CASSLRGADTQYF.

The genes are TRBV28 and TRBJ1-2, with D possibly being TRBD1 (5 bases). CDR1 is MDHEN and CDR2 is SYDVKM in the germline V gene. The CDR3 is made up of 12 amino acids. Trimming pared 5 bases from V and 6 bases from J, leaving 10 bases between. CDR3 protein: CASSPWGDGYTF. CDR3 in DNA: TGTGCCAGCAGTCCATGGGGGGATGGCTACACCTTC.

The chain employs TRBV29-1 and TRBJ2-5, with 8 bases matching TRBD2. The germline V gene encodes CDR1 SQVTM and CDR2 ANQGSEA. The ends lost 0 bases at V and 5 bases at J; junction bases unmatched: 11. The CDR3 spans 16 residues. The CDR3 sequence: CSVEEGGAGGYETQYF. The CDR3 DNA sequence: TGCAGCGTTGAAGAGGGAGGGGCGGGGGGCTACGAGACCCAGTACTTC. The full variable domain, with the rest looked up from reference TRBV29-1 and TRBJ2-5, is SAVISQKPSRDICQRGTSLTIQCQVDSQVTMMFWYRQQPGQSLTLIATANQGSEATYESGFVIDKFPISRPNLTFSTLTVSNMSPEDSSIYLCSVEEGGAGGYETQYFGPGTRLLVL.

V and J are TRBV4-2 and TRBJ1-1; no reliable D call. The CDR3 is made up of 17 amino acids. V gave up 0 bases and J gave up 1 base, with 15 bases separating them. Per the germline V gene, CDR1 is LGHNA and CDR2 is YNFKEQ. CDR3 in DNA: TGTGCCAGCAGCCAAGATCGGCGGGTATTCCCGAACACTGAAGCTTTCTTT. Protein: CASSQDRRVFPNTEAFF.

The CDR3 region is CASSLVSGPWDEQFF. The CDR3 nucleotides read TGTGCCAGCAGCTTGGTTAGCGGGCCCTGGGATGAGCAGTTCTTC. This chain uses TRBV5-8 with TRBJ2-1; 7 bases are shared with TRBD2. CDR3 length: 15 amino acids. CDR1 and CDR2 from the germline V gene are SGHTS and YDEGEE. The V segment lost 0 bases and the J segment 8 bases; nucleotides outside the gene matches: 8.

The chain uses TRBV7-2 and TRBJ2-7, with 10 bases identical to TRBD2. CDR1 is SGHTA, CDR2 FQGNSA, per germline. With V trimmed by 2 bases and J by 0 bases, 4 bases remained unmatched. The CDR3 extends over 16 amino acids. The CDR3 nucleotides read TGTGCCAGCAGCTTAACGGCTAGCGGGAGCTCCTACGAGCAGTACTTC. Its translation is CASSLTASGSSYEQYF.

The chain carries TRBV5-8 and TRBJ1-1; D possibly corresponds to TRBD1 (5 bases). The germline gives CDR1 SGHTS, CDR2 YDEGEE. This CDR3 spans 14 amino acids. The ends were cut back, 2 bases at V and 3 bases at J, with 11 bases in the middle. The CDR3 DNA sequence: TGTGCCAGCAGCTTCGGACACGGCTACACTGAAGCTTTCTTT. Its translation is CASSFGHGYTEAFF.

This rearrangement joins TRBV5-1 to TRBJ2-3, with 14 bases fitting TRBD2. The V gene's germline CDR1 is SGHRS and CDR2 YFSETQ. The V gene end was trimmed by 6 bases and the J gene end by 6 bases; junction bases not matched to a gene: 12. The CDR3 runs 17 residues. The CDR3: CASTRLAGGLGSDTQYF. As DNA, the CDR3 is TGCGCCAGCACAAGACTAGCGGGGGGGCTGGGGTCGGATACGCAGTATTTT.

This sequence joins TRBV15 and TRBJ1-2; the D is unclear. There are 15 residues in the CDR3. The ends were cut back, 1 base at V and 4 bases at J, with 13 bases in the middle. Per the germline V gene, CDR1 is LNHNV and CDR2 is YYDKDF (reference sequence). CDR3: CATSRVDVGSYGYTF. The DNA for the CDR3 is TGTGCCACCAGCAGAGTTGATGTTGGCAGCTATGGCTACACCTTC.

The chain joins TRBV19 to TRBJ1-3, with D unresolved. Trimming took off 10 bases at V and 0 bases at J, with 13 bases between the two ends. There are 14 residues in the CDR3. Germline CDR1 reads LNHDA; CDR2 reads SQIVND (reference sequence). The CDR3 bases are TGTGCCACCTCCCAGGCAGTCTCTGGAAACACCATATATTTT. It translates to CATSQAVSGNTIYF.

J is TRBJ1-4 and V is TRBV27, with D unresolved. The CDR3 sequence is 15 residues long. CDR1 is MNHEY and CDR2 is SMNVEV in the germline V gene (reference sequence). Trimming stripped 2 bases from V and 4 bases from J, with 11 bases between. CDR3 sequence: CASSLIGMYNEKLFF. The CDR3 DNA sequence: TGTGCCAGCAGTTTAATCGGGATGTATAATGAAAAACTGTTTTTT.

This clone was detected only a few times. The gene calls are TRBV7-9 and TRBJ1-2; the match to TRBD1 covers 7 bases. Losses at the gene ends were 5 bases for V and 5 bases for J; bases not matched to a gene: 14. Looked up from germline, CDR1 is SEHNR and CDR2 is FQNEAQ (reference sequence). The CDR3 loop spans 16 amino acids. This chain's CDR3 is CASSPSFGRGNYGYTF. In DNA, the CDR3 is TGTGCCAGCAGCCCCTCGTTCGGCAGGGGGAATTATGGCTACACCTTC.

The J gene is TRBJ2-2, the V gene TRBV14; 14 bases are shared with TRBD2. With V trimmed by 3 bases and J by 7 bases, 4 bases remained unmatched. From germline, CDR1 is SGHDN and CDR2 FVKESK. The CDR3 consists of 16 residues. CDR3 in amino acids: CASSHGTSGSDGELFF. CDR3 coding DNA: TGTGCCAGCAGCCACGGGACTAGCGGGAGTGACGGGGAGCTGTTTTTT.

The sample holds a few counts of this clone. This rearrangement joins TRBV7-9 to TRBJ1-6; the D is unclear. This CDR3 spans 13 amino acids. Germline CDR1 is SEHNR and CDR2 is FQNEAQ (reference sequence). Trimming removed 1 base from V and 6 bases from J, with 4 bases in between. The CDR3 DNA follows: TGTGCCAGCAGCTTAGAAGCTAATTCACCCCTCCACTTT. Its translation is CASSLEANSPLHF.

The V call is TRBV19, the J call TRBJ1-5; the match to TRBD1 covers 11 bases. This CDR3 has 17 amino acids. After removal of 9 bases from V and 0 bases from J, the junction contained 10 bases not matched to a gene. Germline V lookup: CDR1 LNHDA, CDR2 SQIVND (reference sequence). CDR3 residues: CARGRDRGLISNQPQHF. In DNA, the CDR3 is TGTGCCAGGGGGCGGGACAGGGGGTTAATTAGCAATCAGCCCCAGCATTTT.

This chain joins TRBV6-6 and TRBJ1-3; tentatively, D is TRBD1 (6 bases). The V gene lost 0 bases and the J gene lost 2 bases, with 8 bases spanning the gap. Germline V lookup: CDR1 MNHNY, CDR2 SVGAGI (reference sequence). CDR3 length: 15 amino acids. This chain's CDR3 is CASSYSRDTGNTIYF. The CDR3 bases are TGTGCCAGCAGTTACTCACGGGACACTGGAAACACCATATATTTT.

In nucleotides, the CDR3 is TGTGCCAGCAGTGAAGGCGGGGGAGTTAACAATGAGCAGTTCTTC. Protein sequence: CASSEGGGVNNEQFF. The chain combines TRBV2 with TRBJ2-1; 7 nucleotides line up with TRBD2. With V trimmed by 1 base and J by 5 bases, 5 bases remained unmatched. Germline V gives CDR1 SNHLY, CDR2 FYNNEI. CDR3 length equals 15 residues.

In its sample, this clone was seen a few times. The CDR3 reads CASSQGQGAATEAFF. DNA of the CDR3: TGTGCCAGCAGCCAAGGACAGGGGGCGGCGACTGAAGCTTTCTTT. The chain is built from TRBV4-2 and TRBJ1-1; 10 bases are a match to TRBD1. J lost 5 bases, V lost 1 base, and 4 bases had no gene match. The CDR3 runs 15 residues. The germline CDR1 and CDR2 sequences are LGHNA and YNFKEQ.

This clone was seen a single time. This chain joins TRBV4-3 and TRBJ2-7; 9 nucleotides line up with TRBD1. The CDR3 is made up of 15 amino acids. In germline, CDR1 is LGHNA, CDR2 YSLEER. V dropped 3 bases and J dropped 3; count of bases not matched to a gene: 6. The CDR3 loop is CASSQEHRGLYEQYF. The CDR3 DNA sequence: TGCGCCAGCAGCCAGGAACACAGGGGGCTCTACGAGCAGTACTTC.

V and J are TRBV29-1 and TRBJ1-3, with D possibly matching TRBD1 (5 bases). Between the trimmed V and J ends, which lost 7 bases and 4 bases, there was a span of 14 bases. The germline gives CDR1 SQVTM, CDR2 ANQGSEA. The CDR3 length is 13 residues. The CDR3 protein is CSATRKGGNTIYF. CDR3 DNA sequence: TGCAGCGCAACCCGCAAGGGGGGAAACACCATATATTTT.

The V gene is TRBV5-1, the J gene TRBJ2-2; D unclear. Germline CDR1 and CDR2: SGHRS and YFSETQ. V gave up 0 bases and J gave up 0 bases, with 9 bases separating them. The CDR3 length is 16 residues. The CDR3 protein is CASSLESQANTGELFF. In DNA, the CDR3 is TGCGCCAGCAGCTTGGAGAGCCAGGCGAACACCGGGGAGCTGTTTTTT. The variable domain in full, with the rest retrieved from reference TRBV5-1 and TRBJ2-2, is KAGVTQTPRYLIKTRGQQVTLSCSPISGHRSVSWYQQTPGQGLQFLFEYFSETQRNKGNFPGRFSGRQFSNSRSEMNVSTLELGDSALYLCASSLESQANTGELFFGEGSRLTVL.

This clone has a handful of counts. The rearrangement uses TRBV30 and TRBJ2-1; tentative D call: TRBD1 (5 bases). CDR3 size: 13 residues. Germline V gene data show CDR1 as GTSNPN and CDR2 as SVGIG (reference sequence). Trimming pared 1 base from V and 5 bases from J, leaving 9 bases between. CDR3 protein: CAWSGQPNNEQFF. The CDR3 region has the DNA TGTGCCTGGAGTGGACAGCCAAACAATGAGCAGTTCTTC.

The chain combines TRBV5-6 with TRBJ2-2; D is unclear. V was cut by 1 base and J by 2 bases, with 15 bases left in between. The CDR3 spans 17 residues. Per germline, CDR1 SGHDT and CDR2 YYEEEE. In DNA, the CDR3 is TGTGCCAGCAGCTTGCTCTCTCTCCAACTTAACACCGGGGAGCTGTTTTTT. As protein: CASSLLSLQLNTGELFF.

CDR3 sequence reads: CASTHRGGGHSPLHF. CDR3 DNA sequence: TGTGCCAGCACCCATCGCGGCGGGGGCCATTCACCCCTCCACTTT. J is TRBJ1-6 and V is TRBV6-5, with D tentatively TRBD1 (6 bases). Trimming removed 7 bases at V and 8 bases at J, with 18 bases between. In germline, CDR1 is MNHEY, CDR2 SVGAGI. There are 15 residues in the CDR3.

V gene TRBV6-1 combines with J gene TRBJ2-5, with a possible D match to TRBD2 (7 bases). V lost 6 bases to trimming and J lost 2 bases, with 13 bases between them. Looked up from germline, CDR1 is MNHNS and CDR2 is SASEGT. The CDR3 sequence is 14 residues long. CDR3 residues: CASRGGRGQETQYF. CDR3 nucleotides: TGTGCCAGCAGGGGGGGGCGGGGGCAAGAGACCCAGTACTTC.